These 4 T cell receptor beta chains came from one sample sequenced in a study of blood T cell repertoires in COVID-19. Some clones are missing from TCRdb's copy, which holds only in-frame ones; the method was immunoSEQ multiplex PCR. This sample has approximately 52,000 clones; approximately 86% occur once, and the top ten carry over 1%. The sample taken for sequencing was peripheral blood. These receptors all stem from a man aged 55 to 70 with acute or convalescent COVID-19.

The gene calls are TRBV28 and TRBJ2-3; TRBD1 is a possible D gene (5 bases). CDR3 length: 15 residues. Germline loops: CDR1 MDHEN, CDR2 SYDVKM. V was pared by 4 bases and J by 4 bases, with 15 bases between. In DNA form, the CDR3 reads TGTGCCAGCAGTTCGCCGACAGTAATGGCAGATACGCAGTATTTT. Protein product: CASSSPTVMADTQYF.

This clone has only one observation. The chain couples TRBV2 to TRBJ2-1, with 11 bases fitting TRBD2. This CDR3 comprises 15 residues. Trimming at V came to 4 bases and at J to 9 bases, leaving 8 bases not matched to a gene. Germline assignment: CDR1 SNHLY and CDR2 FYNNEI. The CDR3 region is CASSVPSGGHTEQFF. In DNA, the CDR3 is TGTGCCAGCAGTGTCCCTAGCGGGGGGCATACTGAGCAGTTCTTC. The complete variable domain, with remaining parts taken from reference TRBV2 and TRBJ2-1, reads EPEVTQTPSHQVTQMGQEVILRCVPISNHLYFYWYRQILGQKVEFLVSFYNNEISEKSEIFDDQFSVERPDGSNFTLKIRSTKLEDSAMYFCASSVPSGGHTEQFFGPGTRLTVL.

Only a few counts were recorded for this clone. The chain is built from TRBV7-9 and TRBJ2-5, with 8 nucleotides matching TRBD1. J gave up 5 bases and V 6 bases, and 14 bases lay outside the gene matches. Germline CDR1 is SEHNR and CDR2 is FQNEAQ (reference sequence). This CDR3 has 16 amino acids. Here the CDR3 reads CASRSPRGQGAETQYF. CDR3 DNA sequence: TGTGCCAGCAGATCCCCACGGGGGCAGGGGGCTGAGACCCAGTACTTC.

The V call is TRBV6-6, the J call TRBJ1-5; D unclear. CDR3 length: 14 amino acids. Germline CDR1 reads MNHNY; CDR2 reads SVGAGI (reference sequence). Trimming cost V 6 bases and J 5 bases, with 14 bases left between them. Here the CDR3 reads CASSPHSGHQPQHF. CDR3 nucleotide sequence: TGTGCCAGCAGCCCACACTCAGGCCATCAGCCCCAGCATTTT.